The present TCR beta chain was sequenced within a study of radiotherapy plus CTLA-4 blockade in lung cancer. Sequencing was performed with immunoSEQ multiplex PCR; in TCRdb, only in-frame clones are kept and a portion is missing. This table has 81,000 or so clones, 84% appearing once. Details on this clone: The target antigen is unknown.

Study-level findings and limits: Blood TCR clones of tumor origin expanded after radiotherapy plus ipilimumab.

This specimen was peripheral blood, taken from a patient treated with radiotherapy plus ipilimumab. The sequence was collected from a human donor with non-small cell lung cancer who had stable disease on radiotherapy plus ipilimumab.

This chain's CDR3 is CASGQGARGTEAFF. The CDR3 bases are TGTGCCAGCGGACAGGGGGCCCGAGGGACTGAAGCTTTCTTT. This chain uses TRBV28 with TRBJ1-1; 11 bases match TRBD1. The CDR3 covers 14 residues. Germline assignment: CDR1 MDHEN and CDR2 SYDVKM. V shed 8 bases and J 5 bases; nucleotides not matched to a gene: 7.